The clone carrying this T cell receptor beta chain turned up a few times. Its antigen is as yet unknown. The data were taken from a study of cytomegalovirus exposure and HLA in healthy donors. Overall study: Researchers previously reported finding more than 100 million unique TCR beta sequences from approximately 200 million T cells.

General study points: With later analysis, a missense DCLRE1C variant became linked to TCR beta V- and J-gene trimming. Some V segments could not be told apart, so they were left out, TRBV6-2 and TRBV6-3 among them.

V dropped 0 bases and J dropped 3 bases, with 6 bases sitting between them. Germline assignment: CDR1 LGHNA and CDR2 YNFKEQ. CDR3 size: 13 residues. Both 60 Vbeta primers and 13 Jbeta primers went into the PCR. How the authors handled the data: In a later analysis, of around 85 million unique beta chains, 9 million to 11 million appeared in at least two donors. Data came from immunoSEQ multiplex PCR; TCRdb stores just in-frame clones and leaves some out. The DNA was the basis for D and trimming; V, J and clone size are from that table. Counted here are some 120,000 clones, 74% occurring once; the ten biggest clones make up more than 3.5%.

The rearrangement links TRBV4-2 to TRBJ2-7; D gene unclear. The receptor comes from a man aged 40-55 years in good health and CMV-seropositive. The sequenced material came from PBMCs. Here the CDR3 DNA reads TGTGCCAGCAGCCAAGAAAAACTCTACGAGCAGTACTTC. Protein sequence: CASSQEKLYEQYF.